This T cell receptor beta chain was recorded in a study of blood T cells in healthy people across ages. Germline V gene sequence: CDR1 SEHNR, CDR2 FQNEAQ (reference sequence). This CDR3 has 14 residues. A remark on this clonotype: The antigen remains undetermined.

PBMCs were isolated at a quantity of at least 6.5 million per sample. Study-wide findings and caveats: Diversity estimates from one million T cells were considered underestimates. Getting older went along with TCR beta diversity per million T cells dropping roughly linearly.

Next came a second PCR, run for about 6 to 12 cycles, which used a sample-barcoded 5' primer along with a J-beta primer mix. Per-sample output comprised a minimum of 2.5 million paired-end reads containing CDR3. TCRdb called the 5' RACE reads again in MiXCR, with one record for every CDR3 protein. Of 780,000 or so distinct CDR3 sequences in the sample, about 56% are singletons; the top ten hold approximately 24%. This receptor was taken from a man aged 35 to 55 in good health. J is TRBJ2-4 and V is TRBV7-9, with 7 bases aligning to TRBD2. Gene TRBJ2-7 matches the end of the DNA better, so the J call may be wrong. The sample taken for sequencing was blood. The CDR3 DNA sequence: TGTGCCAGCAGCCCCCCTAGCGGAGACTACGAGCAGTACTTC. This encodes CASSPPSGDYEQYF.